Shown below are 19 T cell receptor beta chains from a single sample sequenced in a study of Tregs in tolerant kidney transplant recipients. Clones were sequenced by immunoSEQ multiplex PCR, and TCRdb holds only the in-frame ones, with some missing. Of about 78,000 clones listed, under 95% were seen once; the top ten hold 0.34%. Sequencing used Tregs from blood, obtained before the transplant. The receptors come from a human donor who received a combined kidney and bone marrow transplant.

This clone has just one count. This chain links TRBV7-2 with TRBJ2-2; D gene ambiguous. Germline CDR1 and CDR2: SGHTA and FQGNSA. Trimming shortened V by 1 base and J by 1 base, and 7 bases separated the two germline ends. CDR3 length equals 15 residues. CDR3 residues: CASSLVSQNTGELFF. The CDR3 DNA reads as TGTGCCAGCAGCTTAGTCTCACAGAACACCGGGGAGCTGTTTTTT.

The rearrangement joins TRBV15 to TRBJ2-7; a weak D match, TRBD2 (6 bases). Trimming left V 3 bases short and J 1 base short, with 16 bases between. Germline CDR1 and CDR2: LNHNV and YYDKDF (reference sequence). The CDR3 runs to 16 residues. This CDR3 reads CATSSELWGGSYEQYF. CDR3 DNA: TGTGCCACCAGCAGCGAACTCTGGGGAGGATCCTACGAGCAGTACTTC.

The rearrangement links TRBV19 to TRBJ1-2; D is unclear. V lost 7 bases to trimming and J lost 0 bases, with 12 bases between them. The CDR3 is 14 residues long. CDR1 is LNHDA, CDR2 SQIVND, per germline (reference sequence). CDR3 amino acids: CASTTVEANYGYTF. As DNA, the CDR3 is TGTGCCAGTACTACAGTTGAGGCTAACTATGGCTACACCTTC. Based on the CDR3 plus reference TRBV19 and TRBJ1-2, the full variable domain is DGGITQSPKYLFRKEGQNVTLSCEQNLNHDAMYWYRQDPGQGLRLIYYSQIVNDFQKGDIAEGYSVSREKKESFPLTVTSAQKNPTAFYLCASTTVEANYGYTFGSGTRLTVV.

The chain joins TRBV6-1 to TRBJ1-1; 7 bases align to TRBD1. V shed 6 bases, J shed 3 bases, and the junction held 4 bases outside the gene matches. CDR1 and CDR2 (germline): MNHNS, SASEGT. The CDR3 is 13 residues long. CDR3 in amino acids: CASSADRDTEAFF. The CDR3 coding sequence is TGTGCCAGCAGCGCTGACAGGGACACTGAAGCTTTCTTT.

V is TRBV11-2 and J is TRBJ2-1, with 8 positions matching TRBD2. Trimming cost V 3 bases and J 7 bases; bases outside gene matches: 5. The germline V gene encodes CDR1 SGHAT and CDR2 FQNNGV. The CDR3 spans 14 residues. The CDR3 DNA sequence: TGTGCCAGCAGCTTCCCGGGACTAGGTAATGAGCAGTTCTTC. This sequence encodes CASSFPGLGNEQFF.

The rearrangement uses TRBV5-6 and TRBJ2-2; D is undetermined. Germline V gene data show CDR1 as SGHDT and CDR2 as YYEEEE. The ends were cut back, 3 bases at V and 2 bases at J, with 17 bases in the middle. The CDR3 is made up of 17 amino acids. CDR3 residues: CASSSYSFRSNTGELFF. The CDR3 DNA sequence: TGTGCCAGCAGCTCCTATTCGTTCAGGAGTAACACCGGGGAGCTGTTTTTT.

Notes on this clone: Its ends do not fully match the called genes, so a read error is possible. The V gene is TRBV7-9, the J gene TRBJ2-7, with D perhaps assigned TRBD1 or TRBD2 (6 bases each). CDR1 and CDR2 (germline): SEHNR, FQNEAQ (reference sequence). The CDR3 has 11 residues. The CDR3 here is CASRERGDWDF. As DNA, the CDR3 is TGTGCCAGCAGAGAGAGGGGGGATTGGGACTTC.

The chain carries TRBV7-9 and TRBJ2-5, with a weak D call TRBD1 (5 bases). Trimming stripped 5 bases from V and 3 bases from J, with 19 bases between. The germline gives CDR1 SEHNR, CDR2 FQNEAQ (reference sequence). The CDR3 consists of 16 residues. The CDR3 region is CASSLLRLTVKETQYF. In DNA, the CDR3 is TGTGCCAGCAGCCTATTACGCTTGACAGTAAAAGAGACCCAGTACTTC.

This rearrangement joins TRBV19 to TRBJ2-7; 10 nucleotides agree with TRBD1. After removal of 8 bases from V and 2 bases from J, the junction contained 6 bases not matched to a gene. CDR1 LNHDA and CDR2 SQIVND come from the germline V gene (reference sequence). This CDR3 comprises 14 residues. The chain's CDR3 is CASQPGQGTYEQYF. The CDR3 DNA sequence: TGTGCCAGTCAACCGGGACAGGGGACCTACGAGCAGTACTTC.

V gene TRBV6-6 combines with J gene TRBJ1-5; D ambiguous. Germline lookup yields CDR1 MNHNY and CDR2 SVGAGI (reference sequence). This CDR3 has 12 residues. Trimming took 6 bases from V and 4 from J, leaving 7 bases between them. CDR3 sequence (DNA): TGTGCCAGCAGGGTACCAAATCAGCCCCAGCATTTT. Translation gives CASRVPNQPQHF.

This rearrangement joins TRBV5-1 to TRBJ2-2; TRBD2 matches 9 bases. The junction had 17 bases not matched to a gene; V was cut back by 2 bases and J by 6 bases. From germline, CDR1 is SGHRS and CDR2 YFSETQ. The CDR3 length is 19 residues. CDR3 bases: TGCGCCAGCAGCTTAACCCTGCGTAGCGGGAGTAGTCTAGCCGGGGAGCTGTTTTTT. As protein: CASSLTLRSGSSLAGELFF.

Comments on this clone: At one boundary the junction diverges from the germline segment, which might be a read error. The chain links TRBV30 to TRBJ2-7, with D possibly being TRBD2 (7 bases). CDR1 is GTSNPN and CDR2 is SVGIG in the germline V gene (reference sequence). This CDR3 is 12 amino acids long. CDR3 sequence: CAGRGGGVEQYF. The CDR3, as DNA: TGTGCCGGGAGGGGGGGAGGGGTCGAGCAGTACTTC. Looking up the rest from reference TRBV30 and TRBJ2-7 gives the full variable domain: SQTIHQWPATLVQPVGSPLSLECTVEGTSNPNLYWYRQAAGRGLQLLFYSVGIGQISSEVPQNLSASRPQDRQFILSSKKLLLSDSGFYLCAGRGGGVEQYFGPGTRLTVT.

J is TRBJ2-5 and V is TRBV5-1; D ambiguous. CDR3 length equals 14 residues. The germline V gene has CDR1 SGHRS and CDR2 YFSETQ. Trimming stripped 0 bases from V and 5 bases from J, with 11 bases between. The CDR3 coding sequence is TGCGCCAGCAGCTTGGAGGGTTTAGGGGAGACCCAGTACTTC. It encodes CASSLEGLGETQYF.

The rearrangement uses TRBV7-2 and TRBJ2-4; 9 positions match TRBD1. Germline assignment: CDR1 SGHTA and CDR2 FQGNSA. The CDR3 is made up of 14 amino acids. The ends lost 3 bases at V and 3 bases at J; junction bases unmatched: 0. The CDR3 protein is CASSLTGGKNIQYF. The CDR3 bases are TGTGCCAGCAGCTTGACAGGGGGCAAAAACATTCAGTACTTC.

The rearrangement joins TRBV19 to TRBJ2-5; TRBD1 matches 7 bases. TRBJ2-7 matches the DNA end more closely, so the J call is doubtful. The CDR3 length is 16 residues. CDR1 and CDR2 from the germline V gene are LNHDA and SQIVND (reference sequence). In DNA form, the CDR3 reads TGTGCCAGTAGTTCACACAGGGGATCAACCTCCTACGAGCAGTACTTC. Translating gives CASSSHRGSTSYEQYF.

The chain combines TRBV1 with TRBJ1-6. TRBV1 is designated a pseudogene. This CDR3 is 15 amino acids long. This CDR3 is CTSSKGEGGDSPLHF. CDR3 DNA: TGCACCAGCAGTAAAGGGGAAGGGGGGGATTCACCCCTCCACTTT.

This sequence joins TRBV5-1 and TRBJ2-1, with D unclear. From germline, CDR1 is SGHRS and CDR2 YFSETQ. This CDR3 comprises 15 residues. Trimming removed 0 bases from V and 5 bases from J, with 12 bases in between. The CDR3 loop reads CASSLALRADNEQFF. Written as DNA, the CDR3 is TGCGCCAGCAGCTTGGCCTTAAGGGCAGACAATGAGCAGTTCTTC. The variable domain in full, completed from reference TRBV5-1 and TRBJ2-1, reads KAGVTQTPRYLIKTRGQQVTLSCSPISGHRSVSWYQQTPGQGLQFLFEYFSETQRNKGNFPGRFSGRQFSNSRSEMNVSTLELGDSALYLCASSLALRADNEQFFGPGTRLTVL.

The rearrangement uses TRBV7-2 and TRBJ2-4; tentative D call: TRBD2 (5 bases). V lost 4 bases and J lost 8, with 12 bases in between. Looked up from germline, CDR1 is SGHTA and CDR2 is FQGNSA. This CDR3 is built from 13 residues. In DNA form, the CDR3 reads TGTGCCAGCAGCTCTTTTGACGGGGACATTCAGTACTTC. It encodes CASSSFDGDIQYF.

The genes are TRBV18 and TRBJ2-1; 7 positions match TRBD2. From germline, CDR1 is KGHSH and CDR2 LQKENI. This CDR3 has 15 residues. V dropped 1 base and J dropped 0; count of bases not matched to a gene: 0. In nucleotides, the CDR3 is TGTGCCAGCTCACCACAGCGGGACTCCTACAATGAGCAGTTCTTC. Its translation is CASSPQRDSYNEQFF.